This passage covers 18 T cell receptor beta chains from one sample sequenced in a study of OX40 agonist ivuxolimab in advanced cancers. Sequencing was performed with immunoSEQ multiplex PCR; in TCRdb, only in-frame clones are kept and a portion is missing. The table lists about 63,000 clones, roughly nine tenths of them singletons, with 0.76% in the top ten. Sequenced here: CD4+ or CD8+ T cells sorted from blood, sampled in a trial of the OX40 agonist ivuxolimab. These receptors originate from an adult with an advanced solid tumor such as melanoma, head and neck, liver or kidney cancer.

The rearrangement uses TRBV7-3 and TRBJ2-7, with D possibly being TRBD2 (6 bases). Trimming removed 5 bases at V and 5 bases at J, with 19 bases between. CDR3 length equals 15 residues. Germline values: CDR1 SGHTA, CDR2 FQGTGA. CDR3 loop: CASSPGGSTHHEQYF. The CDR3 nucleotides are TGTGCCAGCAGCCCTGGGGGGTCTACGCACCACGAGCAGTACTTC.

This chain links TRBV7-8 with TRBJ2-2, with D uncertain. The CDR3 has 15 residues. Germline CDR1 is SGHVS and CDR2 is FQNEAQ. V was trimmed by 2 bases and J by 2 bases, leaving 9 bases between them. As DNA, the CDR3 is TGTGCCAGCAGCTTATTAGGGTCCAACACCGGGGAGCTGTTTTTT. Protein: CASSLLGSNTGELFF.

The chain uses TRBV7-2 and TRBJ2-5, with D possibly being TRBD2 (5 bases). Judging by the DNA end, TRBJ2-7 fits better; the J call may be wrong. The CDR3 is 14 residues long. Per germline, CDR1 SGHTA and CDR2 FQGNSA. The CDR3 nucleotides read TGTGCCAGCAGCAGAGGACTTAGCTCCTACGAGCAGTACTTC. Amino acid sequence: CASSRGLSSYEQYF.

The CDR3, as DNA: TGCAGCGTTGAAGGGGTAGTCGGTTATGGCTACACCTTC. Residues: CSVEGVVGYGYTF. V usage is TRBV29-1 and J usage is TRBJ1-2; no clear D gene. The CDR3 consists of 13 residues. Germline loops: CDR1 SQVTM, CDR2 ANQGSEA. Trimming removed 1 base from V and 5 bases from J, with 11 bases in between.

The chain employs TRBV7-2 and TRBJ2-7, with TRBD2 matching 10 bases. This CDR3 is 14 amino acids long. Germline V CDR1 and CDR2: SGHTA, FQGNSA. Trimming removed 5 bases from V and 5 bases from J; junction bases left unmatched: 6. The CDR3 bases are TGTGCCAGCAGCCCGGAGGGACTAGCGAACGAGCAGTACTTC. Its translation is CASSPEGLANEQYF.

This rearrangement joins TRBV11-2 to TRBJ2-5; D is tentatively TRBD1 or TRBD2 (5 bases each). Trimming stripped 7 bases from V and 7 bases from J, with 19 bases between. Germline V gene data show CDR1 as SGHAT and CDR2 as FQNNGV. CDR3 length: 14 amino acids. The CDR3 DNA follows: TGTGCCAGCACCGGGACCTCGGGCGGAGTGACCCAGTACTTC. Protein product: CASTGTSGGVTQYF. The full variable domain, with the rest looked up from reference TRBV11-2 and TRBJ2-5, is EAGVAQSPRYKIIEKRQSVAFWCNPISGHATLYWYQQILGQGPKLLIQFQNNGVVDDSQLPKDRFSAERLKGVDSTLKIQPAKLEDSAVYLCASTGTSGGVTQYFGPGTRLLVL.

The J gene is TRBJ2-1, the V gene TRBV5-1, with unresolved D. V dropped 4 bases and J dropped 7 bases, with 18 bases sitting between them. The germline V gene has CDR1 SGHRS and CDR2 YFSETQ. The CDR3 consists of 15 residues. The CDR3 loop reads CASSLPTRNKNEQFF. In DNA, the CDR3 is TGCGCCAGCAGCCTACCGACTCGAAACAAGAATGAGCAGTTCTTC.

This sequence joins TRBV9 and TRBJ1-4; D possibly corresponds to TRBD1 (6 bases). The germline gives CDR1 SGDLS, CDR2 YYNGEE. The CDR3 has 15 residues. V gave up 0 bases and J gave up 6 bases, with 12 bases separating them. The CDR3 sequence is CASSVGVDRYEKLFF. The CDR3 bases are TGTGCCAGCAGCGTAGGTGTGGACAGATATGAAAAACTGTTTTTT. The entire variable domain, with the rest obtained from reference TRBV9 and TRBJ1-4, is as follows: DSGVTQTPKHLITATGQRVTLRCSPRSGDLSVYWYQQSLDQGLQFLIQYYNGEERAKGNILERFSAQQFPDLHSELNLSSLELGDSALYFCASSVGVDRYEKLFFGSGTQLSVL.

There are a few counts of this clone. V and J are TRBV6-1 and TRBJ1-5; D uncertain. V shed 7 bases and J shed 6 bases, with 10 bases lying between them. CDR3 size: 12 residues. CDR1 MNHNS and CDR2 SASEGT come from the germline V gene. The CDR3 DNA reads TGTGCCAGCACTATTCCAGGTCAGCCCCAGCATTTT. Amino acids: CASTIPGQPQHF.

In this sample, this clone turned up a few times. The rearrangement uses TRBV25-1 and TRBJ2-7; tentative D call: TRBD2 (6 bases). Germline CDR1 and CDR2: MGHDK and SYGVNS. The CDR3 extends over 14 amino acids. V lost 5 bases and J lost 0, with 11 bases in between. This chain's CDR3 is CASSRGAFSYEQYF. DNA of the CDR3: TGTGCCAGCAGTCGCGGGGCCTTCTCCTACGAGCAGTACTTC.

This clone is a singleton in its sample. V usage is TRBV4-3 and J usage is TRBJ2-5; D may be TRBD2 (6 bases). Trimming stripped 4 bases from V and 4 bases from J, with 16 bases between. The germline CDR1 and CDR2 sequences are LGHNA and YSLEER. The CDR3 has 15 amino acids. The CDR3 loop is CASSRSLQGGETQYF. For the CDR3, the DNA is TGCGCCAGCAGCCGAAGCCTTCAGGGAGGAGAGACCCAGTACTTC.

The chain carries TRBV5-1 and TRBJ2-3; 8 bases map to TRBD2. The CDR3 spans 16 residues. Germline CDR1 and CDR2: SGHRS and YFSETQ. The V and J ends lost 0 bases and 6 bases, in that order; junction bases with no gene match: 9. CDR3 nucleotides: TGCGCCAGCAGCTTGGGATTCGGGAGGGCTGGTGATACGCAGTATTTT. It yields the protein CASSLGFGRAGDTQYF.

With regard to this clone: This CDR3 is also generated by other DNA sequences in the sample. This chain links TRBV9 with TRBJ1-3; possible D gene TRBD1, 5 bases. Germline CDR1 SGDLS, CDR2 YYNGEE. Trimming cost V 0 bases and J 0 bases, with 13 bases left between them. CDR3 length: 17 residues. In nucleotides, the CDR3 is TGTGCCAGCAGCGTAGGGCACGAGGGGAACTCTGGAAACACCATATATTTT. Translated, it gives CASSVGHEGNSGNTIYF.

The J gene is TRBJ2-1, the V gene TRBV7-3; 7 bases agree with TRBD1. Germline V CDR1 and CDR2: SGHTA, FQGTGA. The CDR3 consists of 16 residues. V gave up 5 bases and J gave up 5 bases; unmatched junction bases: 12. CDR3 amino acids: CASSPLGTVIDNEQFF. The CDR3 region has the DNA TGTGCCAGCAGCCCCCTAGGGACAGTGATCGACAATGAGCAGTTCTTC.

The CDR3 region is CASGLGDRGTDTQYF. In nucleotides, the CDR3 is TGTGCTAGCGGCTTAGGGGACAGGGGCACAGATACGCAGTATTTT. The rearrangement joins TRBV7-7 to TRBJ2-3, with 9 bases identical to TRBD1. Germline V lookup: CDR1 SSHAT, CDR2 FNYEAQ (reference sequence). This CDR3 has 15 residues.

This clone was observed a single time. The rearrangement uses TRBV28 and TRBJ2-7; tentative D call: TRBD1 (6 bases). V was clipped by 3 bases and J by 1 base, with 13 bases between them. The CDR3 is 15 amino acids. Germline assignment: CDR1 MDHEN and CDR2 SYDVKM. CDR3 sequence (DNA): TGTGCCAGCAGTTTGGGGGCCCTTGGTTCCTACGAGCAGTACTTC. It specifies CASSLGALGSYEQYF.

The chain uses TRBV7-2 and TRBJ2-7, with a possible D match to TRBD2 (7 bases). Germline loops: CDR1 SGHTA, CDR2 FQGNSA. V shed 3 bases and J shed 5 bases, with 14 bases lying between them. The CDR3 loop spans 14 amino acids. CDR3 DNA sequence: TGTGCCAGCAGCTTCCTTAAGGGGGGGGACGAGCAGTACTTC. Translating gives CASSFLKGGDEQYF.

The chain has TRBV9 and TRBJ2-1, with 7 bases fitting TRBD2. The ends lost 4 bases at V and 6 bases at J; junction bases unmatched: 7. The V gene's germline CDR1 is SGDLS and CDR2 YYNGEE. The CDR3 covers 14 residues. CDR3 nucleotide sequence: TGTGCCAGCAGCCTCCGACTAGCTGGCAATGAGCAGTTCTTC. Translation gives CASSLRLAGNEQFF.